These 26 T cell receptor beta chains came from one sample sequenced in a study of T cell responses to AZD1222 COVID-19 vaccine (dated by TCRdb to the early 2020s). Receptor libraries were prepared by the immunoSEQ multiplex PCR assay. TCRdb provides this immuneACCESS table in a form limited to in-frame rearrangements. Some clones are lacking; in checked studies, under half of them reflect an unresolved V gene, and why the rest are absent is not known. This sample has some 120,000 clones in its table, and 75% to 90% of those were observed once. In total, the top ten clones hold over 5.5% of the sample. Sample time point, as interpreted from the label and publication: baseline before first vaccination. The material sequenced was peripheral blood, taken on day 0 of AZD1222 vaccination. Receptors originate from an adult in good health.

The chain carries TRBV4-2 and TRBJ2-7; 9 nucleotides match TRBD1. Looked up from germline, CDR1 is LGHNA and CDR2 is YNFKEQ. Germline trimming cut 3 bases from V and 5 bases from J; bases unmatched to any gene: 5. This CDR3 comprises 14 residues. This CDR3 is CASSHNRGRNEQYF. The CDR3 bases are TGTGCCAGCAGCCACAACAGGGGGCGCAACGAGCAGTACTTC.

This clone turned up a few times. This chain uses TRBV4-1 with TRBJ1-3; D perhaps matches TRBD1 (6 bases). Germline CDR1 MGHRA, CDR2 YSYEKL. The CDR3 totals 17 residues. V gave up 1 base and J gave up 1 base, with 14 bases separating them. The CDR3 DNA is TGCGCCAGCAGCCAAGCCTTTGACGGACAGTCTGGAAACACCATATATTTT. It translates to CASSQAFDGQSGNTIYF.

This clone occurred a few times. The chain links TRBV3-1 (or the pseudogene TRBV3-2) to TRBJ1-6; no clear D. Germline V gene data show CDR1 as LGHDT and CDR2 as YNNKEL (reference sequence). V lost 0 bases and J lost 0, with 6 bases in between. The CDR3 covers 16 residues. Here the CDR3 DNA reads TGTGCCAGCAGCCAAGAGTGGAGCTCCTATAATTCACCCCTCCACTTT. The encoded protein is CASSQEWSSYNSPLHF.

Only one count was recorded for this clone. The chain recombines TRBV6-5 with TRBJ1-2, with D maybe TRBD1 (5 bases). The CDR3 is 14 residues long. Germline-derived CDR1 and CDR2 are MNHEY and SVGAGI. The V gene lost 7 bases and the J gene lost 6 bases, with 18 bases spanning the gap. CDR3 loop: CASKPNWGEDGYTF. CDR3 coding DNA: TGTGCCAGCAAACCGAACTGGGGGGAAGATGGCTACACCTTC.

V gene TRBV29-1 combines with J gene TRBJ1-2; D is unclear. The ends were cut back, 5 bases at V and 0 bases at J, with 10 bases in the middle. Germline assignment: CDR1 SQVTM and CDR2 ANQGSEA. The length of the CDR3 is 13 residues. For the CDR3, the DNA is TGCAGCGTTCGGAGGGCGACTAACTATGGCTACACCTTC. Its translation: CSVRRATNYGYTF.

This chain uses TRBV12-3 or TRBV12-4 with TRBJ2-7; D is tentatively TRBD1 or TRBD2 (6 bases each). The V end lost 7 bases, the J end lost 4 bases, and 8 bases lay between the germline ends. This CDR3 is 11 amino acids long. The CDR3 nucleotides read TGTGCCAGCAAGGGGGGTTACGAGCAGTACTTC. It encodes CASKGGYEQYF.

V and J are TRBV4-3 and TRBJ1-5, with D unclear. The CDR3 length is 14 residues. Per germline, CDR1 LGHNA and CDR2 YSLEER. Trimming cost V 0 bases and J 9 bases, with 12 bases left between them. The CDR3 is CASSQEHAEGPQHF. The CDR3, as DNA: TGCGCCAGCAGCCAAGAACACGCGGAAGGGCCCCAGCATTTT.

The chain recombines TRBV10-3 with TRBJ1-4, with unresolved D. The germline CDR1 and CDR2 sequences are ENHRY and SYGVKD. The CDR3 is 11 residues long. The CDR3 coding sequence is TGTGCTAGCGGAACTAATGAAAAACTGTTTTTT. It is translated as CASGTNEKLFF.

The chain carries TRBV7-9 and TRBJ1-5; D unclear. The CDR3 spans 13 residues. V was shortened by 6 bases and J by 7 bases, with 13 bases between the two germline ends. Germline CDR1 and CDR2: SEHNR and FQNEAQ (reference sequence). This chain's CDR3 is CASRGLPGQPQHF. DNA of the CDR3: TGTGCCAGCAGAGGCTTGCCCGGGCAGCCCCAGCATTTT. Combining the CDR3 with reference TRBV7-9 and TRBJ1-5 gives the whole variable domain DTGVSQNPRHKITKRGQNVTFRCDPISEHNRLYWYRQTLGQGPEFLTYFQNEAQLEKSRLLSDRFSAERPKGSFSTLEIQRTEQGDSAMYLCASRGLPGQPQHFGDGTRLSIL.

V usage is TRBV7-9 and J usage is TRBJ1-4, with D perhaps matching TRBD1 (5 bases). Germline V CDR1 and CDR2: SEHNR, FQNEAQ (reference sequence). The CDR3 contains 19 residues. V was pared by 0 bases and J by 4 bases, with 21 bases between. The CDR3: CASSLARSVWGSFNEKLFF. The CDR3 DNA reads TGTGCCAGCAGCTTAGCGCGATCGGTGTGGGGCAGCTTTAATGAAAAACTGTTTTTT.

The V call is TRBV7-9, the J call TRBJ1-1; TRBD1 might be the D (6 bases). Germline values: CDR1 SEHNR, CDR2 FQNEAQ (reference sequence). Trimming left V 5 bases short and J 4 bases short, with 17 bases between. CDR3 length: 15 amino acids. CDR3 loop: CASSTLGGRSTEAFF. The CDR3 DNA is TGTGCCAGCAGCACACTGGGGGGGCGGAGCACTGAAGCTTTCTTT.

V usage is TRBV15 and J usage is TRBJ1-2, with 7 positions matching TRBD1. Germline-derived CDR1 and CDR2 are LNHNV and YYDKDF (reference sequence). The CDR3 covers 14 residues. Trimming at V came to 5 bases and at J to 2 bases, leaving 5 bases not matched to a gene. In DNA form, the CDR3 reads TGTGCCACCAGCGACCGGGACAGAAACTATGGCTACACCTTC. It encodes CATSDRDRNYGYTF.

This chain joins TRBV30 and TRBJ1-2, with TRBD1 identical over 8 bases. This CDR3 comprises 11 residues. Germline V gene sequence: CDR1 GTSNPN, CDR2 SVGIG (reference sequence). Trimming removed 8 bases from V and 8 bases from J; junction bases left unmatched: 7. CDR3 protein: CAGETGAGYTF. CDR3 in DNA: TGTGCCGGTGAGACAGGGGCCGGCTACACCTTC.

J is TRBJ1-3 and V is TRBV5-4, with TRBD1 as a possible D gene (6 bases). V was trimmed by 7 bases and J by 2 bases, leaving 10 bases between them. CDR1 SGHNT and CDR2 YYREEE come from the germline V gene (reference sequence). CDR3 length: 13 amino acids. The CDR3 sequence is CASEDRAGNTIYF. The CDR3 coding sequence is TGTGCCAGCGAGGACAGAGCTGGAAACACCATATATTTT. The full variable domain, in which reference TRBV5-4 and TRBJ1-3 provide the parts outside the CDR3, is ETGVTQSPTHLIKTRGQQVTLRCSSQSGHNTVSWYQQALGQGPQFIFQYYREEENGRGNFPPRFSGLQFPNYSSELNVNALELDDSALYLCASEDRAGNTIYFGEGSWLTVV.

This clone came up a few times. This rearrangement joins TRBV18 to TRBJ2-7; possible D gene TRBD2, 6 bases. Germline CDR1 reads KGHSH; CDR2 reads LQKENI. V lost 4 bases and J 3 bases, leaving 10 bases between the germline ends. The CDR3 is 13 residues long. The CDR3 is CASSLTGDYEQYF. In DNA, the CDR3 is TGTGCCAGCTCACTAACGGGAGACTACGAGCAGTACTTC.

The chain couples TRBV9 to TRBJ2-5, with D unresolved. The V and J ends lost 0 bases and 1 base respectively, with 1 base between them. The CDR3 has 12 residues. Looked up from germline, CDR1 is SGDLS and CDR2 is YYNGEE. The CDR3 region is CASSVAQETQYF. CDR3 nucleotides: TGTGCCAGCAGCGTAGCCCAAGAGACCCAGTACTTC.

This clone was observed a single time. This chain connects TRBV7-9 to TRBJ1-1; D ambiguous. V lost 5 bases and J lost 5, with 12 bases in between. This CDR3 comprises 13 residues. CDR1 and CDR2 from the germline V gene are SEHNR and FQNEAQ (reference sequence). The CDR3 DNA is TGTGCCAGCAGCCCCCCATATCGAACTGAAGCTTTCTTT. Amino acid sequence: CASSPPYRTEAFF.

V is TRBV5-8 and J is TRBJ1-2; TRBD1 aligns across 8 bases. The ends lost 6 bases at V and 5 bases at J; junction bases unmatched: 6. CDR3 size: 13 residues. Germline V gene sequence: CDR1 SGHTS, CDR2 YDEGEE. CDR3 loop: CASTQGQAYGYTF. As DNA, the CDR3 is TGTGCCAGCACCCAGGGACAGGCTTATGGCTACACCTTC.

V and J are TRBV14 and TRBJ1-1; the D is unclear. Trimming stripped 4 bases from V and 0 bases from J, with 6 bases between. From germline, CDR1 is SGHDN and CDR2 FVKESK. This CDR3 has 13 amino acids. CDR3 amino acids: CASSRALNTEAFF. The CDR3 DNA reads TGTGCCAGCAGCCGGGCGTTGAACACTGAAGCTTTCTTT.

This sequence joins TRBV19 and TRBJ2-7; D is possibly TRBD2 (6 bases). The ends were cut back, 3 bases at V and 0 bases at J, with 12 bases in the middle. This CDR3 comprises 15 residues. Per the germline V gene, CDR1 is LNHDA and CDR2 is SQIVND (reference sequence). The CDR3 DNA reads as TGTGCCAGTAGTATCAGCGGGCTCTTCTCCTACGAGCAGTACTTC. Encoded protein: CASSISGLFSYEQYF.

This clone was found a few times. This chain joins TRBV3-1 (or the pseudogene TRBV3-2) and TRBJ2-2; unclear D gene. This CDR3 contains 15 residues. Germline V gives CDR1 LGHDT, CDR2 YNNKEL (reference sequence). With 3 bases removed from V and 0 bases from J, the gap between germline ends came to 8 bases. The CDR3 DNA reads as TGTGCCAGCAGCCAGTACAGTTCGAACACCGGGGAGCTGTTTTTT. This sequence encodes CASSQYSSNTGELFF.

The CDR3 loop reads CASSLEAGRQETQYF. DNA of the CDR3: TGTGCCAGCAGCTTAGAGGCGGGGCGCCAAGAGACCCAGTACTTC. This chain connects TRBV11-1 to TRBJ2-5; a possible D gene is TRBD2 (6 bases). The CDR3 sequence is 15 residues long. The V gene lost 1 base and the J gene lost 1 base, with 10 bases spanning the gap. Per the germline V gene, CDR1 is SGHAT and CDR2 is FQDESV (reference sequence). The complete variable domain, with remaining parts taken from reference TRBV11-1 and TRBJ2-5, reads EAEVAQSPRYKITEKSQAVAFWCDPISGHATLYWYRQILGQGPELLVQFQDESVVDDSQLPKDRFSAERLKGVDSTLKIQPAELGDSAMYLCASSLEAGRQETQYFGPGTRLLVL.

As for this clone: Other nucleotide sequences in the sample specify the same CDR3. The chain is built from TRBV5-1 and TRBJ1-1, with 8 bases identical to TRBD1. The CDR3 consists of 15 residues. V dropped 5 bases and J dropped 1; count of bases not matched to a gene: 7. Germline V gene data show CDR1 as SGHRS and CDR2 as YFSETQ. The CDR3 DNA reads TGCGCCAGCAGTCTCGCCGGGACAGGGAACACTGAAGCTTTCTTT. Translation gives CASSLAGTGNTEAFF.

This rearrangement joins TRBV6-5 to TRBJ2-5; TRBD2 is a possible D gene (6 bases). This CDR3 has 13 residues. V lost 0 bases and J 7 bases, leaving 9 bases between the germline ends. Germline V gene sequence: CDR1 MNHEY, CDR2 SVGAGI. This CDR3 is CASSYSEGRTQYF. The CDR3 DNA reads as TGTGCCAGCAGTTACTCGGAGGGGCGGACCCAGTACTTC.

This sequence joins TRBV28 and TRBJ2-2; weak D call: TRBD2 (5 bases). Between the trimmed V and J ends, which lost 11 bases and 0 bases, there was a span of 13 bases. Germline V gives CDR1 MDHEN, CDR2 SYDVKM. This CDR3 contains 14 residues. The CDR3, as DNA: TGTGCCCTGGGAGCGAGAACGAACACCGGGGAGCTGTTTTTT. It specifies CALGARTNTGELFF.

This clone has only one observation. This CDR3 is CASSPTDRGRTGELFF. Here the CDR3 DNA reads TGTGCCAGCAGCCCCACGGACAGGGGGCGAACCGGGGAGCTGTTTTTT. V gene TRBV7-3 combines with J gene TRBJ2-2; 11 positions match TRBD1. This CDR3 is built from 16 residues. V was clipped by 5 bases and J by 5 bases; unmatched bases: 7. CDR1 and CDR2 from the germline V gene are SGHTA and FQGTGA.